This TCR beta chain was recovered during a study of cytomegalovirus exposure and HLA in healthy donors. Study at large: When fewer than 400 donors were genotyped, roughly 80% of them were found to fall in the Caucasian-associated ancestry cluster. Study conclusions and caveats: HLA alleles showed associations with 15,000 to 20,000 TCR beta sequences in a later analysis, at a 0.05 false discovery rate. As immune exposure information, only CMV serostatus was available.

As concerns this clone: Its antigen is unknown.

The PCR contained 60 Vbeta and 13 Jbeta primers. Original processing notes: An analysis that came later counted around 80 million unique TCR beta chains, around 12 million shared. Measured with immunoSEQ multiplex PCR; TCRdb has only the in-frame clones, and not every one. D and trimming were read from the DNA, whereas the V and J calls and clone size are those reported in that table. The sample contains around 180,000 clones, 81% of which appear only once. This clonotype was obtained from a woman aged 18-29 years in good health and CMV-seropositive. Sequencing was carried out using PBMCs.

The CDR3 is CAWSGDRGGREQFF. In DNA, the CDR3 is TGTGCCTGGAGTGGGGACAGGGGTGGCAGAGAGCAGTTCTTC. This chain uses TRBV30 with TRBJ2-1; 10 bases line up with TRBD1. The CDR3 covers 14 residues. With V trimmed by 1 base and J by 10 bases, 7 bases remained unmatched. Germline CDR1 is GTSNPN and CDR2 is SVGIG (reference sequence).